Following are 3 T cell receptor beta chains from one sample sequenced in a study of early stage breast cancer tumors. Only in-frame clones appear in the TCRdb table, and some are missing; sequencing was by immunoSEQ multiplex PCR. The sample includes approximately 30,000 clones, 75% to 85% of them seen just once. The sequenced material came from blood. These receptors were collected from a person in their sixties with breast cancer.

The chain uses TRBV20-1 and TRBJ2-1; no clear D. The germline gives CDR1 DFQATT, CDR2 SNEGSKA (reference sequence). V was trimmed by 5 bases and J by 2 bases, leaving 4 bases between them. This CDR3 region has 11 residues. CDR3 sequence (DNA): TGCAGTGCTCCCGCCTACAATGAGCAGTTCTTC. It encodes CSAPAYNEQFF.

The chain has TRBV6-6 and TRBJ2-3; maybe TRBD2 (5 bases). The V gene lost 7 bases and the J gene lost 4 bases, with 18 bases spanning the gap. The CDR3 has 15 residues. The germline V gene encodes CDR1 MNHNY and CDR2 SVGAGI (reference sequence). CDR3 region: CASTGAGSAADTQYF. In DNA form, the CDR3 reads TGTGCCAGCACGGGTGCGGGCTCTGCCGCAGATACGCAGTATTTT.

The V call is TRBV6-5, the J call TRBJ2-7, with D maybe TRBD1 (6 bases). Germline CDR1 MNHEY, CDR2 SVGAGI. The V gene lost 2 bases and the J gene lost 4 bases, with 12 bases spanning the gap. This CDR3 comprises 14 residues. The CDR3 loop reads CASSYMGHNYEQYF. The DNA for the CDR3 is TGTGCCAGCAGTTACATGGGACACAATTACGAGCAGTACTTC.